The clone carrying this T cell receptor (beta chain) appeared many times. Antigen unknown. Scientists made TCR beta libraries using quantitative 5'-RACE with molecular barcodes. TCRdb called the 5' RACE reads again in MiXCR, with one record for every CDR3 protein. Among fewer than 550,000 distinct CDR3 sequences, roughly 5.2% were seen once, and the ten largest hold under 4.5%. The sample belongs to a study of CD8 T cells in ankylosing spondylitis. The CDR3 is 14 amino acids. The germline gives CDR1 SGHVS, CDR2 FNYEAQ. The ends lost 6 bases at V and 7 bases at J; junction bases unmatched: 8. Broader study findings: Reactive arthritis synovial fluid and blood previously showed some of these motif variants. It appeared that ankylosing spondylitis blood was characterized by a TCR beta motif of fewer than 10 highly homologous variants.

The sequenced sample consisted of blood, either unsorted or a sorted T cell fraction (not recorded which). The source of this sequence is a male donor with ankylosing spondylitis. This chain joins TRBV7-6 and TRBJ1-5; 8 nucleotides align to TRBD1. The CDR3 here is CASSSQQGEQPQHF. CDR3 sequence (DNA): TGTGCCAGCAGTTCCCAACAGGGGGAACAGCCCCAGCATTTT.